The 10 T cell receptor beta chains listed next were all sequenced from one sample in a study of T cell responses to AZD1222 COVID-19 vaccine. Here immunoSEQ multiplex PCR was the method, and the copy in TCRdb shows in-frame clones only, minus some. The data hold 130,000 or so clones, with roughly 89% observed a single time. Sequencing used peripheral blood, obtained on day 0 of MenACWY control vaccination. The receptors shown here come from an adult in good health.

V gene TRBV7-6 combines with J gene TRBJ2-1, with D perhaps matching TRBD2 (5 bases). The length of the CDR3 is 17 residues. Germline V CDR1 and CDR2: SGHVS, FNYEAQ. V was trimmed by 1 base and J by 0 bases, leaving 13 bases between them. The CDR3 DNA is TGTGCCAGCAGCTTAGAAACCCGAGGGAGCTCCTACAATGAGCAGTTCTTC. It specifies CASSLETRGSSYNEQFF.

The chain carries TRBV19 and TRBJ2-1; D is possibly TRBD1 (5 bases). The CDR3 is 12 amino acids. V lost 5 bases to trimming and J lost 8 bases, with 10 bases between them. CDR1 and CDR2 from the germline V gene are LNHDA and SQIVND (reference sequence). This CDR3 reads CASSSGLDEQFF. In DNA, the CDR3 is TGTGCCAGTAGTTCAGGGTTGGATGAGCAGTTCTTC.

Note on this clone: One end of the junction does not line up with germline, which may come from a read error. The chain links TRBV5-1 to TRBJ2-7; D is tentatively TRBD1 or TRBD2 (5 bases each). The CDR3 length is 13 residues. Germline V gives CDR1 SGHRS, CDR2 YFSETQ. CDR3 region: CASSHGAAYEQYF. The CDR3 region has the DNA TGCGCCAGCAGCCACGGGGCCGCCTATGAGCAGTACTTC.

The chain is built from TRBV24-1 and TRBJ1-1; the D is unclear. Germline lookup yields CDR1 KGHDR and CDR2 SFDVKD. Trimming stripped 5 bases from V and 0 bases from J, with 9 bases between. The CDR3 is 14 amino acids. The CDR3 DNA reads TGTGCCACCAGTGCCGCGACAATGAACACTGAAGCTTTCTTT. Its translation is CATSAATMNTEAFF.

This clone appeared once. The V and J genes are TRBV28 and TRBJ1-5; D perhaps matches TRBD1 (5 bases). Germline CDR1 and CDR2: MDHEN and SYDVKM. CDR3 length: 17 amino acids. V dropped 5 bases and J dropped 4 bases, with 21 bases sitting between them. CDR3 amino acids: CASSTRLGASGNQPQHF. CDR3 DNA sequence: TGTGCCAGCAGTACCCGACTAGGGGCGAGCGGAAATCAGCCCCAGCATTTT.

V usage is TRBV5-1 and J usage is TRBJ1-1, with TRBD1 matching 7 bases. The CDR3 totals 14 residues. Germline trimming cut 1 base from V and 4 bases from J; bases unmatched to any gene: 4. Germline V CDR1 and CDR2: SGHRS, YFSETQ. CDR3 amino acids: CASSLSPGGTEAFF. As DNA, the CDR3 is TGCGCCAGCAGCTTGTCTCCAGGGGGCACTGAAGCTTTCTTT.

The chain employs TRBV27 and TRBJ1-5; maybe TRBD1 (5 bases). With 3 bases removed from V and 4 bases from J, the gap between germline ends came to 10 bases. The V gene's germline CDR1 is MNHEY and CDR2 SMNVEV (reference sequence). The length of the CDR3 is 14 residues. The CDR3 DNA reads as TGTGCCAGCAGTTTCCCGGGGCGTAATCAGCCCCAGCATTTT. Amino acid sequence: CASSFPGRNQPQHF.

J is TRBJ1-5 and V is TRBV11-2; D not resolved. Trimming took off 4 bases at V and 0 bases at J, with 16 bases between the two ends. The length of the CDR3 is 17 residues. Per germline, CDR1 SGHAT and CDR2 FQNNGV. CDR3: CASSSSSGAHSNQPQHF. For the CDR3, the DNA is TGTGCCAGCAGCTCCTCCTCGGGAGCGCATAGCAATCAGCCCCAGCATTTT.

CDR3 DNA: TGCGCCAGCAGCCGCACAGGGTCTAATACTGAAGCTTTCTTT. This sequence encodes CASSRTGSNTEAFF. V is TRBV4-3 and J is TRBJ1-1, with D possibly matching TRBD1 (6 bases). The V gene's germline CDR1 is LGHNA and CDR2 YSLEER. Trimming removed 4 bases at V and 5 bases at J, with 14 bases between. The CDR3 covers 14 residues.

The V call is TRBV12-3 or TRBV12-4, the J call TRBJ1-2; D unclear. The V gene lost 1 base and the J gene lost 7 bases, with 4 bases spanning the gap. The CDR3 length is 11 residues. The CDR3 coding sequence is TGTGCCAGCAGTTTAGAGCGTGGCTACACCTTC. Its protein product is CASSLERGYTF.